This paragraph reports one T cell receptor beta chain. The data derive from a study of shared clonotypes between healthy human individuals. This CDR3 comprises 14 residues. Per germline, CDR1 SGHTA and CDR2 FQGNSA. V was trimmed by 5 bases and J by 4 bases, leaving 14 bases between them. Clones were sequenced by immunoSEQ multiplex PCR, and TCRdb holds only the in-frame ones, with some missing. In the table there are millions of clones, about 95% of which are singletons. Positive CCR7 selection of CD45RO-negative cells yielded the naive CD8 cells, and terminally differentiated effector memory CD45RA+ cells were excluded.

The sequenced sample consisted of naive CD8+ T cells sorted from blood. V gene TRBV7-2 combines with J gene TRBJ1-2; no firm D call. The sequence was obtained from a man younger than 35 in good health. CDR3 region: CASSIWEATYGYTF. The CDR3 DNA reads as TGTGCCAGCAGCATTTGGGAAGCGACCTATGGCTACACCTTC.